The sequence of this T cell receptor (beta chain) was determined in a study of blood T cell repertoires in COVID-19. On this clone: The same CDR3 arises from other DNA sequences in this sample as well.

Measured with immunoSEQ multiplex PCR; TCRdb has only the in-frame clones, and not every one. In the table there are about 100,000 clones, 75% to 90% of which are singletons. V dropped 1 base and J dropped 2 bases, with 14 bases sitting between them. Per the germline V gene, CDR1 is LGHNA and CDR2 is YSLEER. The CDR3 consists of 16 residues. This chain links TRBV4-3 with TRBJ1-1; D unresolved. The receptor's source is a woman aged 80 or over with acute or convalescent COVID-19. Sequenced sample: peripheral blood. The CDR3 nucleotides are TGCGCCAGCAGCCAAGTGTCAGAAAGAAGAAACACTGAAGCTTTCTTT. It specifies CASSQVSERRNTEAFF.